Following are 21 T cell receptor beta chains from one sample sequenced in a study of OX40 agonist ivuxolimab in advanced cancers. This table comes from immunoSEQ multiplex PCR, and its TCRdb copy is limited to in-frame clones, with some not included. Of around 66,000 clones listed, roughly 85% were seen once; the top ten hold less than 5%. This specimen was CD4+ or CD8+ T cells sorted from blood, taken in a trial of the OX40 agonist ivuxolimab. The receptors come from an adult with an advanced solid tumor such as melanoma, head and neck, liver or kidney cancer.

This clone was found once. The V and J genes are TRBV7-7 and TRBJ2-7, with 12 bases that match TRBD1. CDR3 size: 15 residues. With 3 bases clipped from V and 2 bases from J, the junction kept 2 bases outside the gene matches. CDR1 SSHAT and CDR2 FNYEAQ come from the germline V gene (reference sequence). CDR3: CASSLGQGAAYEQYF. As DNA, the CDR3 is TGTGCCAGCAGCTTGGGACAGGGGGCTGCCTACGAGCAGTACTTC. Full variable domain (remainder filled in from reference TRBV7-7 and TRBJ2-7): GAGVSQSPRYKVTKRGQDVTLRCDPISSHATLYWYQQALGQGPEFLTYFNYEAQPDKSGLPSDRFSAERPEGSISTLTIQRTEQRDSAMYRCASSLGQGAAYEQYFGPGTRLTVT.

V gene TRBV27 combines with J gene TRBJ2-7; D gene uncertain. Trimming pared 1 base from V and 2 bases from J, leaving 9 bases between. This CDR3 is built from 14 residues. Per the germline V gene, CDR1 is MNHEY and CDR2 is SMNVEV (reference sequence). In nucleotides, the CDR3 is TGTGCCAGCAGTTTATATCACGGAGCCTACGAGCAGTACTTC. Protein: CASSLYHGAYEQYF.

CDR3 DNA: TGTGCCAGCAGTTTATCCCTGGGCTCCTACGAGCAGTACTTC. It is translated as CASSLSLGSYEQYF. V is TRBV28 and J is TRBJ2-7; D is ambiguous. The CDR3 is 14 amino acids. V was clipped by 1 base and J by 0 bases, with 7 bases between them. Per the germline V gene, CDR1 is MDHEN and CDR2 is SYDVKM. Full variable domain (remainder filled in from reference TRBV28 and TRBJ2-7): DVKVTQSSRYLVKRTGEKVFLECVQDMDHENMFWYRQDPGLGLRLIYFSYDVKMKEKGDIPEGYSVSREKKERFSLILESASTNQTSMYLCASSLSLGSYEQYFGPGTRLTVT.

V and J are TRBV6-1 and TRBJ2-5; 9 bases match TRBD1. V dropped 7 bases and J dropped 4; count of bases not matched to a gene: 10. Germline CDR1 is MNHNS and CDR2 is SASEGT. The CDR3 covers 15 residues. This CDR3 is CASTNTGGQTETQYF. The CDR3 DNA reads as TGTGCCAGCACCAACACAGGGGGCCAAACAGAGACCCAGTACTTC.

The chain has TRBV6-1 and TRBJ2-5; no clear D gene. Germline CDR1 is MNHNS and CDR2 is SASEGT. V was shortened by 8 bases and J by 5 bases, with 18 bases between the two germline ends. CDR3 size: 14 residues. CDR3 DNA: TGTGCCAGCGACTTAACCTTTCAACGGGAGACCCAGTACTTC. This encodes CASDLTFQRETQYF.

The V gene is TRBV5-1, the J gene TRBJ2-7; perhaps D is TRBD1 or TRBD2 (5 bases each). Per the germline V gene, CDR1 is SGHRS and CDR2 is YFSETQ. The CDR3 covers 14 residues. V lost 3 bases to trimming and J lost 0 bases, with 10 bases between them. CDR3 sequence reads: CASSWDPSSYEQYF. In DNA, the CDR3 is TGCGCCAGCAGCTGGGACCCGAGCTCCTACGAGCAGTACTTC.

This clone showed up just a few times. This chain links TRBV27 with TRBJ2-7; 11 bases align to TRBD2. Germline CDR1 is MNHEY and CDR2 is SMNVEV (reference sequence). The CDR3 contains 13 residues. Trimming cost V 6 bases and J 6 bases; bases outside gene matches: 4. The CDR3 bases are TGTGCCAGCAGAGAACTAGCGGGAGCCGAGCAGTACTTC. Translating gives CASRELAGAEQYF.

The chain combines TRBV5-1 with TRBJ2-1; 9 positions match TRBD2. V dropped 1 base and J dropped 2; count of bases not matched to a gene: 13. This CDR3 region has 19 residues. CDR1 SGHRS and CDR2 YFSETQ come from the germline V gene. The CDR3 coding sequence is TGCGCCAGCAGCTTGCTTGGCGGGAGGGCCCTCCCCGCCTACAATGAGCAGTTCTTC. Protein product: CASSLLGGRALPAYNEQFF.

The CDR3 is CASSITNTEAFF. CDR3 nucleotide sequence: TGTGCCAGTAGTATTACGAACACTGAAGCTTTCTTT. The chain recombines TRBV19 with TRBJ1-1; D gene ambiguous. V was clipped by 3 bases and J by 1 base, with 3 bases between them. Looked up from germline, CDR1 is LNHDA and CDR2 is SQIVND (reference sequence). CDR3 length: 12 residues.

The DNA of the CDR3 is TGCGCCAGCAGTGGACAGGGGGCGGGACTCGGGCAGTACTTC. Its translation: CASSGQGAGLGQYF. J is TRBJ2-7 and V is TRBV10-2; 10 bases match TRBD1. This CDR3 has 14 amino acids. In germline, CDR1 is WSHSY, CDR2 SAAADI. J gave up 9 bases and V 4 bases, and 9 bases lay outside the gene matches.

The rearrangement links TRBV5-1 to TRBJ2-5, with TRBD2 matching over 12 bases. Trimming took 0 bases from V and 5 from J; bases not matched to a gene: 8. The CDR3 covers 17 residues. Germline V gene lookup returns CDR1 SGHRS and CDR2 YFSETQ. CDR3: CASSLASGGALRETQYF. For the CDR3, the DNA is TGCGCCAGCAGCTTGGCTAGCGGGGGGGCCCTGAGGGAGACCCAGTACTTC.

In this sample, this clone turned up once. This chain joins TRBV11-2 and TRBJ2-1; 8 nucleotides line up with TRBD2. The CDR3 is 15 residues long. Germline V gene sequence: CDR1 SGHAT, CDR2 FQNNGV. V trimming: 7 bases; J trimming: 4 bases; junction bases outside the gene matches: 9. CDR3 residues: CASTSGGIFYNEQFF. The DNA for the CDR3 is TGTGCCAGCACAAGCGGGGGAATCTTTTACAATGAGCAGTTCTTC.

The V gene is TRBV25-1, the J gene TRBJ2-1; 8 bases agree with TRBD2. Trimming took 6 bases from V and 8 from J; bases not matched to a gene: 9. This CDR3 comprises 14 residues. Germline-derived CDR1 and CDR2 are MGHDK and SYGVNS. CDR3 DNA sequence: TGTGCCAGCAGCCGGGGGCGGGAGGCCGATGAGCAGTTCTTC. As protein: CASSRGREADEQFF. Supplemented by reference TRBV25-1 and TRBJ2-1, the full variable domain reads EADIYQTPRYLVIGTGKKITLECSQTMGHDKMYWYQQDPGMELHLIHYSYGVNSTEKGDLSSESTVSRIRTEHFPLTLESARPSHTSQYLCASSRGREADEQFFGPGTRLTVL.

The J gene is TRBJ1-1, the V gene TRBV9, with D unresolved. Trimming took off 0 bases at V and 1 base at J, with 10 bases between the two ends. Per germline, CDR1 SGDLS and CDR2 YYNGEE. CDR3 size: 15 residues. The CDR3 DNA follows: TGTGCCAGCAGCGTAGGAACCAACGGGAACACTGAAGCTTTCTTT. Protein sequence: CASSVGTNGNTEAFF. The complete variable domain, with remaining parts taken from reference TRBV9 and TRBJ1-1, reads DSGVTQTPKHLITATGQRVTLRCSPRSGDLSVYWYQQSLDQGLQFLIQYYNGEERAKGNILERFSAQQFPDLHSELNLSSLELGDSALYFCASSVGTNGNTEAFFGQGTRLTVV.

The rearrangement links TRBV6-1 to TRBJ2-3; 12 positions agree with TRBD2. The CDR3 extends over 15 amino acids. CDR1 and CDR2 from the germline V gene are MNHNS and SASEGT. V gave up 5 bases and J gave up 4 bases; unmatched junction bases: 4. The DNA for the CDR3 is TGTGCCAGCAGTCTACTAGCGGGAGGCCCAGATACGCAGTATTTT. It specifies CASSLLAGGPDTQYF.

The chain's CDR3 is CASSLQGNNQPQHF. The CDR3 bases are TGTGCCAGCTCACTACAGGGGAATAATCAGCCCCAGCATTTT. The V and J genes are TRBV18 and TRBJ1-5; 7 nucleotides line up with TRBD1. J lost 4 bases, V lost 4 bases, and 4 bases had no gene match. This CDR3 spans 14 amino acids. Germline-derived CDR1 and CDR2 are KGHSH and LQKENI.

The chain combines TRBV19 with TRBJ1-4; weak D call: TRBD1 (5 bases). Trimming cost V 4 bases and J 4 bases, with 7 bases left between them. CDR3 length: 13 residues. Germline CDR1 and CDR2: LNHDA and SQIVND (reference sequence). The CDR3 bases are TGTGCCAGTAGTAGACAGAATAATGAAAAACTGTTTTTT. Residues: CASSRQNNEKLFF. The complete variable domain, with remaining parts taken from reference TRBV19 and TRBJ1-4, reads DGGITQSPKYLFRKEGQNVTLSCEQNLNHDAMYWYRQDPGQGLRLIYYSQIVNDFQKGDIAEGYSVSREKKESFPLTVTSAQKNPTAFYLCASSRQNNEKLFFGSGTQLSVL.

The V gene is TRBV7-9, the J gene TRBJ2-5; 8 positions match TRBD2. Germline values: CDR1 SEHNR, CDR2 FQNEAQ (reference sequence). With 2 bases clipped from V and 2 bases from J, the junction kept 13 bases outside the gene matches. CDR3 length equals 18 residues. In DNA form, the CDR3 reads TGTGCCAGCAGCTTACGGGGCATAGGCGGGGGGTCTCAAGAGACCCAGTACTTC. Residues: CASSLRGIGGGSQETQYF.

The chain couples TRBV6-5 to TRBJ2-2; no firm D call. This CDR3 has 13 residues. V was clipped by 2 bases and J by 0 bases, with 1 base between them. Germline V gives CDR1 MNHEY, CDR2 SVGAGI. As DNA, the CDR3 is TGTGCCAGCAGTTACCCGAACACCGGGGAGCTGTTTTTT. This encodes CASSYPNTGELFF.

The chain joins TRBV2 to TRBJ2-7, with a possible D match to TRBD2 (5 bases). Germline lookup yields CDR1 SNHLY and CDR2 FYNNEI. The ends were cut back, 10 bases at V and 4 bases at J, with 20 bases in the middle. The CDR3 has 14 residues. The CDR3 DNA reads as TGTGCCAACTCTATGAGACTTAGCGCGTACGAGCAGTACTTC. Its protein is CANSMRLSAYEQYF.

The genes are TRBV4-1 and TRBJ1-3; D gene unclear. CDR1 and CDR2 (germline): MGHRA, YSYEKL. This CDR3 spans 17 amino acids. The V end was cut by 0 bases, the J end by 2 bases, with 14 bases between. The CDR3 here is CASSQDPGDVTGNTIYF. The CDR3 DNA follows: TGCGCCAGCAGCCAAGACCCGGGAGACGTTACTGGAAACACCATATATTTT.